This T cell receptor (beta chain) was identified in a study of T cell changes during pregnancy in multiple sclerosis. TCRdb keeps only in-frame clones here, not all; method: immunoSEQ multiplex PCR. Here the sample spans under 40,000 clones, roughly nine tenths being singletons. There are 12 residues in the CDR3. V was trimmed by 8 bases and J by 5 bases, leaving 13 bases between them. Germline V gene lookup returns CDR1 MNHNS and CDR2 SASEGT. Sequencing used peripheral blood, obtained in the third trimester of pregnancy. The clonotype was recovered from a female donor in good health, enrolled as a control in a pregnancy study. The rearrangement joins TRBV6-1 to TRBJ2-7; a weak D match, TRBD2 (6 bases). Here the CDR3 DNA reads TGTGCCAGCTGGCAGGGAGGAGACGAGCAGTACTTC. Its protein is CASWQGGDEQYF.